Reported below is one TCR beta chain. Its antigen is not known. This sample was included in a study of early T cells in non-severe SARS-CoV-2 infection. Study-wide points: Comparison of clonotypes with VDJdb favored anti-spike CD8 responses while missing private and CD4 specificities.

The CDR3 is 13 residues long. Germline V gene lookup returns CDR1 SNHLY and CDR2 FYNNEI. The V and J ends lost 5 bases and 3 bases, in that order; junction bases with no gene match: 2. Individual cDNA molecules carried attached unique molecular identifiers. Each CDR3 protein is one row after TCRdb ran MiXCR on the 5' RACE reads. The sample consists of about 58,000 distinct CDR3 sequences, roughly 12% of them appearing once. Sequencing was carried out using whole blood. This clonotype was sampled from an adult who was a healthcare worker with PCR-confirmed SARS-CoV-2 infection or an uninfected control (not recorded which). This rearrangement joins TRBV2 to TRBJ1-2, with 8 bases fitting TRBD1. CDR3 nucleotides: TGTGCCAGCAGTCTGGACAGGGACTATGGCTACACCTTC. It translates to CASSLDRDYGYTF.